The 29 T cell receptor beta chains presented below share a single source sample, sequenced in a study of blood T cell repertoires in COVID-19. Assay used: immunoSEQ multiplex PCR; TCRdb lists only in-frame clones, some missing. The top ten clones hold 5.2% of a sample with more than 200,000 clones, 85% to 90% of them seen once. The sequencing input was peripheral blood. The receptors stem from a woman aged 60-75 years with COVID-19, enrolled during active disease.

The rearrangement uses TRBV7-9 and TRBJ1-1, with TRBD1 as a possible D gene (5 bases). Trimming stripped 9 bases from V and 3 bases from J, with 20 bases between. Germline CDR1 and CDR2: SEHNR and FQNEAQ (reference sequence). This CDR3 spans 15 amino acids. The CDR3: CASGPSGKRDTEAFF. The DNA for the CDR3 is TGTGCCAGTGGCCCTTCAGGGAAAAGAGACACTGAAGCTTTCTTT.

V usage is TRBV4-1 and J usage is TRBJ1-6; D is uncertain. CDR1 and CDR2 (germline): MGHRA, YSYEKL. Trimming shortened V by 2 bases and J by 7 bases, and 9 bases separated the two germline ends. This CDR3 has 14 amino acids. This chain's CDR3 is CASSQQEGNSPLHF. CDR3 DNA: TGCGCCAGCAGCCAACAGGAGGGAAATTCACCCCTCCACTTT.

The chain uses TRBV4-2 and TRBJ1-3; possibly TRBD1 for D (5 bases). CDR3 length: 17 residues. Trimming removed 0 bases at V and 0 bases at J, with 12 bases between. Germline V gene sequence: CDR1 LGHNA, CDR2 YNFKEQ. CDR3 region: CASSQDGQGISGNTIYF. The CDR3, as DNA: TGTGCCAGCAGCCAAGATGGGCAGGGTATCTCTGGAAACACCATATATTTT.

The chain employs TRBV6-4 and TRBJ2-7; 8 bases match TRBD2. The CDR3 extends over 19 amino acids. CDR1 is MRHNA, CDR2 SNTAGT, per germline. J gave up 2 bases and V 2 bases, and 17 bases lay outside the gene matches. As DNA, the CDR3 is TGTGCCAGCAGTGACACTAAAGGACTAGCTCCCAACCTACCCTACGAGCAGTACTTC. Its protein product is CASSDTKGLAPNLPYEQYF.

The chain couples TRBV28 to TRBJ2-7; 9 bases match TRBD1. Germline V gene lookup returns CDR1 MDHEN and CDR2 SYDVKM. V lost 6 bases and J lost 6; bases outside the gene matches: 9. The CDR3 has 14 amino acids. This CDR3 reads CASRPGTGFGEQYF. The DNA for the CDR3 is TGTGCCAGCAGACCTGGGACAGGGTTTGGCGAGCAGTACTTC. Complete variable domain (other parts from reference TRBV28 and TRBJ2-7): DVKVTQSSRYLVKRTGEKVFLECVQDMDHENMFWYRQDPGLGLRLIYFSYDVKMKEKGDIPEGYSVSREKKERFSLILESASTNQTSMYLCASRPGTGFGEQYFGPGTRLTVT.

The chain couples TRBV7-8 to TRBJ1-1; 10 bases align to TRBD1. J was trimmed by 2 bases and V by 5 bases; bases with no gene match: 11. The CDR3 totals 17 residues. The germline V gene encodes CDR1 SGHVS and CDR2 FQNEAQ. The CDR3, as DNA: TGTGCCAGCAGCCGGGACAGGGGACCCTCCGCAAACACTGAAGCTTTCTTT. It encodes CASSRDRGPSANTEAFF.

The V call is TRBV5-1, the J call TRBJ1-2; D not resolved. Germline V gene lookup returns CDR1 SGHRS and CDR2 YFSETQ. There are 15 residues in the CDR3. The V and J ends lost 0 bases and 4 bases respectively, with 13 bases between them. As DNA, the CDR3 is TGCGCCAGCAGCTTGGGACACCAGCTCCTCTATGGCTACACCTTC. This translates into CASSLGHQLLYGYTF.

This chain joins TRBV30 and TRBJ1-5; D gene uncertain. The CDR3 has 13 residues. Germline V lookup: CDR1 GTSNPN, CDR2 SVGIG (reference sequence). Trimming took 0 bases from V and 4 from J, leaving 7 bases between them. The CDR3 protein is CAWSVEGNQPQHF. As DNA, the CDR3 is TGTGCCTGGAGTGTTGAGGGTAATCAGCCCCAGCATTTT.

The chain uses TRBV6-5 and TRBJ1-5; 7 bases line up with TRBD1. Germline V gene sequence: CDR1 MNHEY, CDR2 SVGAGI. This CDR3 has 14 amino acids. J gave up 6 bases and V 5 bases, and 7 bases lay outside the gene matches. DNA for the CDR3: TGTGCCAGCAGTCGGCAGGGGGGCGGTCAGCCCCAGCATTTT. Protein: CASSRQGGGQPQHF.

The chain has TRBV10-1 and TRBJ2-1, with D tentatively TRBD2 (5 bases). V gave up 5 bases and J gave up 0 bases, with 8 bases separating them. Per germline, CDR1 WNHNN and CDR2 SYGVQD (reference sequence). The CDR3 is made up of 14 amino acids. CDR3 protein: CASSSGYSYNEQFF. CDR3 DNA sequence: TGCGCCAGCAGTAGCGGATACTCCTACAATGAGCAGTTCTTC.

This chain connects TRBV7-8 to TRBJ1-1; 10 bases map to TRBD1. V was pared by 5 bases and J by 4 bases, with 7 bases of the junction left unmatched. There are 15 residues in the CDR3. Looked up from germline, CDR1 is SGHVS and CDR2 is FQNEAQ. CDR3 amino acids: CASSKTGTGVTEAFF. In DNA, the CDR3 is TGTGCCAGCAGCAAGACCGGGACAGGGGTCACTGAAGCTTTCTTT.

This clone was seen only once. The genes are TRBV2 and TRBJ1-5, with D unresolved. CDR1 is SNHLY and CDR2 is FYNNEI in the germline V gene. The length of the CDR3 is 15 residues. V was clipped by 4 bases and J by 1 base, with 11 bases between them. The CDR3 coding sequence is TGTGCCAGCAGTGTATGGGAGAACAGCAATCAGCCCCAGCATTTT. It encodes CASSVWENSNQPQHF. Full variable domain (outside the CDR3, taken from reference TRBV2 and TRBJ1-5): EPEVTQTPSHQVTQMGQEVILRCVPISNHLYFYWYRQILGQKVEFLVSFYNNEISEKSEIFDDQFSVERPDGSNFTLKIRSTKLEDSAMYFCASSVWENSNQPQHFGDGTRLSIL.

V and J are TRBV6-5 and TRBJ1-6; 11 bases match TRBD1. Germline V CDR1 and CDR2: MNHEY, SVGAGI. The CDR3 covers 14 residues. V lost 7 bases to trimming and J lost 9 bases; unmatched junction nucleotides: 5. CDR3 DNA sequence: TGTGCCAGCACCGCAGGACAGGGGGCTTCACCCCTCCACTTT. Protein sequence: CASTAGQGASPLHF.

The chain recombines TRBV19 with TRBJ1-2; 11 nucleotides agree with TRBD1. There are 14 residues in the CDR3. V lost 8 bases and J lost 4; bases outside the gene matches: 6. Looked up from germline, CDR1 is LNHDA and CDR2 is SQIVND (reference sequence). This CDR3 reads CASVPGQGGYGYTF. For the CDR3, the DNA is TGTGCCAGTGTCCCGGGACAGGGGGGCTATGGCTACACCTTC.

The gene calls are TRBV18 and TRBJ2-5, with a possible D match to TRBD2 (5 bases). CDR1 KGHSH and CDR2 LQKENI come from the germline V gene. V was shortened by 6 bases and J by 5 bases, with 19 bases between the two germline ends. This CDR3 has 15 amino acids. Here the CDR3 DNA reads TGTGCCAGCTCCCTTATCGAACGTCGCGGGGAGACCCAGTACTTC. Translating gives CASSLIERRGETQYF.

In its sample, this clone was seen a few times. The chain employs TRBV28 and TRBJ1-4, with 7 positions matching TRBD1. The CDR3 is 14 amino acids. Germline loops: CDR1 MDHEN, CDR2 SYDVKM. V lost 6 bases and J lost 7; bases outside the gene matches: 8. In nucleotides, the CDR3 is TGTGCCAGCAGCCTCGTAGGGGGCCGTGAAAAACTGTTTTTT. This sequence encodes CASSLVGGREKLFF.

This clone appeared once. The V call is TRBV5-1, the J call TRBJ1-5; tentative D call: TRBD1 (5 bases). The CDR3 spans 15 residues. Germline lookup yields CDR1 SGHRS and CDR2 YFSETQ. Trimming took 0 bases from V and 5 from J, leaving 12 bases between them. CDR3 residues: CASSLAAGRDQPQHF. The CDR3 DNA follows: TGCGCCAGCAGCTTGGCGGCAGGGAGGGATCAGCCCCAGCATTTT.

The chain carries TRBV6-4 and TRBJ2-7, with TRBD1 as a possible D gene (6 bases). Germline CDR1 and CDR2: MRHNA and SNTAGT. V was shortened by 4 bases and J by 5 bases, with 12 bases between the two germline ends. The CDR3 is 13 amino acids. CDR3 protein: CASSGLTGHEQYF. The CDR3 DNA follows: TGTGCCAGCAGTGGATTAACAGGGCACGAGCAGTACTTC.

The V call is TRBV19, the J call TRBJ2-7, with 9 bases identical to TRBD2. The CDR3 is 14 residues long. V shed 5 bases and J 4 bases; nucleotides not matched to a gene: 6. In germline, CDR1 is LNHDA, CDR2 SQIVND (reference sequence). CDR3 nucleotides: TGTGCCAGTAGTGTGGCGGGAGGGCCTTACGAGCAGTACTTC. Protein sequence: CASSVAGGPYEQYF.

The V call is TRBV7-3, the J call TRBJ1-6; D unclear. Germline V gene lookup returns CDR1 SGHTA and CDR2 FQGTGA. The V gene lost 6 bases and the J gene lost 13 bases, with 10 bases spanning the gap. CDR3 length: 11 amino acids. The CDR3: CASRKISPLHF. As DNA, the CDR3 is TGTGCCAGCAGAAAGATTAGTCCCCTCCACTTT. The whole variable domain, remainder taken from reference TRBV7-3 and TRBJ1-6, is GAGVSQTPSNKVTEKGKYVELRCDPISGHTALYWYRQSLGQGPEFLIYFQGTGAADDSGLPNDRFFAVRPEGSVSTLKIQRTERGDSAVYLCASRKISPLHFGNGTRLTVT.

The chain recombines TRBV10-3 with TRBJ1-1; 8 bases agree with TRBD1. V dropped 2 bases and J dropped 3; count of bases not matched to a gene: 8. CDR3 length: 16 residues. Germline lookup yields CDR1 ENHRY and CDR2 SYGVKD. The CDR3, as DNA: TGTGCCATCAGTGAGACAGGGGGAAGGATGGACACTGAAGCTTTCTTT. Its translation is CAISETGGRMDTEAFF.

The V and J genes are TRBV25-1 and TRBJ1-1; D might be TRBD1 (5 bases). Trimming cost V 3 bases and J 0 bases, with 11 bases left between them. The germline V gene has CDR1 MGHDK and CDR2 SYGVNS. The CDR3 spans 15 residues. The CDR3 bases are TGTGCCAGCAGTGACTTCGGGACTGTGAACACTGAAGCTTTCTTT. Amino acid sequence: CASSDFGTVNTEAFF.

The J gene is TRBJ1-3, the V gene TRBV14; D possibly corresponds to TRBD1 (5 bases). V dropped 4 bases and J dropped 3 bases, with 7 bases sitting between them. Germline V gene sequence: CDR1 SGHDN, CDR2 FVKESK. The CDR3 length is 13 residues. CDR3: CASSPQGGNTIYF. In DNA form, the CDR3 reads TGTGCCAGCAGCCCCCAGGGTGGAAACACCATATATTTT.

The chain is built from TRBV12-3 or TRBV12-4 and TRBJ2-5, with D hard to call. V gave up 1 base and J gave up 7 bases, with 10 bases separating them. This CDR3 has 13 residues. The CDR3: CASSLELVGTQYF. CDR3 nucleotides: TGTGCCAGCAGTTTAGAGCTAGTTGGGACCCAGTACTTC.

The chain has TRBV13 and TRBJ1-6; D gene uncertain. The CDR3 sequence is 17 residues long. In germline, CDR1 is PRHDT, CDR2 FYEKMQ (reference sequence). Trimming shortened V by 5 bases and J by 5 bases, and 19 bases separated the two germline ends. CDR3 sequence (DNA): TGTGCCAGCAGCCTTACAACGGAGGATCCCAATAATTCACCCCTCCACTTT. Its translation: CASSLTTEDPNNSPLHF.

The chain is built from TRBV7-2 and TRBJ2-2; D gene ambiguous. Germline V gives CDR1 SGHTA, CDR2 FQGNSA. V was shortened by 4 bases and J by 0 bases, with 12 bases between the two germline ends. The CDR3 covers 16 residues. The CDR3 is CASSSTGFANTGELFF. The CDR3 DNA follows: TGTGCCAGCAGCTCGACTGGGTTCGCGAACACCGGGGAGCTGTTTTTT. The entire variable domain, with the rest obtained from reference TRBV7-2 and TRBJ2-2, is as follows: GAGVSQSPSNKVTEKGKDVELRCDPISGHTALYWYRQSLGQGLEFLIYFQGNSAPDKSGLPSDRFSAERTGGSVSTLTIQRTQQEDSAVYLCASSSTGFANTGELFFGEGSRLTVL.

A single count supports this clone. J is TRBJ2-1 and V is TRBV7-3; 10 bases are a match to TRBD2. This CDR3 has 16 residues. With 2 bases clipped from V and 8 bases from J, the junction kept 9 bases outside the gene matches. Germline loops: CDR1 SGHTA, CDR2 FQGTGA. The CDR3 is CASSLVASGSGDEQFF. The CDR3 nucleotides read TGTGCCAGCAGCTTAGTGGCTAGCGGGAGCGGGGATGAGCAGTTCTTC. Supplemented by reference TRBV7-3 and TRBJ2-1, the full variable domain reads GAGVSQTPSNKVTEKGKYVELRCDPISGHTALYWYRQSLGQGPEFLIYFQGTGAADDSGLPNDRFFAVRPEGSVSTLKIQRTERGDSAVYLCASSLVASGSGDEQFFGPGTRLTVL.

This clone was recorded once. This chain connects TRBV3-1 (or the pseudogene TRBV3-2) to TRBJ1-5, with D perhaps TRBD1 (6 bases). With 2 bases removed from V and 3 bases from J, the gap between germline ends came to 14 bases. Germline V lookup: CDR1 LGHDT, CDR2 YNNKEL (reference sequence). The CDR3 spans 16 residues. The CDR3: CASSQSKQGDNQPQHF. As DNA, the CDR3 is TGTGCCAGCAGCCAATCAAAACAGGGCGACAATCAGCCCCAGCATTTT.

The rearrangement links TRBV19 to TRBJ1-5, with D possibly matching TRBD1 (6 bases). This CDR3 comprises 15 residues. CDR1 and CDR2 from the germline V gene are LNHDA and SQIVND (reference sequence). V was clipped by 7 bases and J by 0 bases, with 13 bases between them. The CDR3 sequence: CASNTGSNSNQPQHF. CDR3 nucleotides: TGTGCCAGTAACACAGGGTCGAATAGCAATCAGCCCCAGCATTTT.